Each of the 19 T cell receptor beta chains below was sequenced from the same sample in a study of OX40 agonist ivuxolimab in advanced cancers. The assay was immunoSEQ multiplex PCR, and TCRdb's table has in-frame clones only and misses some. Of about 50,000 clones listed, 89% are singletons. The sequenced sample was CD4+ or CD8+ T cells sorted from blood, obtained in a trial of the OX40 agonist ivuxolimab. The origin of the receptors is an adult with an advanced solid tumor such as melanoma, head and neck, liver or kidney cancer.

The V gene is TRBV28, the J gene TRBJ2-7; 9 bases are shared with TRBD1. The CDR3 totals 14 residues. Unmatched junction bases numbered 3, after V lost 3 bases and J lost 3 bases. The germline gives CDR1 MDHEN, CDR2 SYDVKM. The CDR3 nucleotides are TGTGCCAGCAGTTTGGACAGGGGTTACTACGAGCAGTACTTC. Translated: CASSLDRGYYEQYF.

In nucleotides, the CDR3 is TGTGCCATCAGTGAGCCTTTAACTAGGGATGAGCAGTTCTTC. Translation gives CAISEPLTRDEQFF. The gene calls are TRBV10-3 and TRBJ2-1; tentative D call: TRBD2 (5 bases). The CDR3 is 14 amino acids. Germline CDR1 ENHRY, CDR2 SYGVKD. The V and J ends lost 2 bases and 8 bases respectively, with 13 bases between them.

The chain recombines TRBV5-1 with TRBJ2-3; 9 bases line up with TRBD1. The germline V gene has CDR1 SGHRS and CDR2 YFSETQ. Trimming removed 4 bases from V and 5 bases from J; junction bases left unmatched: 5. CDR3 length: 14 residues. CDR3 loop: CASSPWDRVDTQYF. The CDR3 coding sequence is TGCGCCAGCAGCCCCTGGGACAGGGTAGATACGCAGTATTTT.

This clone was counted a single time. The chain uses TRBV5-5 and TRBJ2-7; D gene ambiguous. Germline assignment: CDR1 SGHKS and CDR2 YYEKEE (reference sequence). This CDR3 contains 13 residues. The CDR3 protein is CASSLDRPYQQYV. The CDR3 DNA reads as TGTGCCAGCAGCTTGGACCGGCCCTACCAGCAGTACGTC.

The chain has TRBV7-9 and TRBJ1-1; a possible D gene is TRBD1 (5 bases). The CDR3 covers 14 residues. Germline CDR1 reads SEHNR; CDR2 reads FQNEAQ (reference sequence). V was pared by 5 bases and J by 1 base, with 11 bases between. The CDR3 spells CASSGLQGNTEAFF. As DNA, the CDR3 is TGTGCCAGCAGCGGCCTTCAGGGGAACACTGAAGCTTTCTTT.

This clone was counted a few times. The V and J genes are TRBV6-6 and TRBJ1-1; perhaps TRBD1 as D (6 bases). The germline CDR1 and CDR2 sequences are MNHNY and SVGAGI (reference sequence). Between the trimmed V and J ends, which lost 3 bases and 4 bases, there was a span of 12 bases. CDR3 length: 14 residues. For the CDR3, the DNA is TGTGCCAGCAGTTATACAGGGCTCAGCACTGAAGCTTTCTTT. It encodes CASSYTGLSTEAFF.

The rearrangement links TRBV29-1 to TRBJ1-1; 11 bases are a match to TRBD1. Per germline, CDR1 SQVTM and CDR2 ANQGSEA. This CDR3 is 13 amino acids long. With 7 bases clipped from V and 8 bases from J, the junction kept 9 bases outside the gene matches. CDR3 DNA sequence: TGCAGCGATGGACAGGGGGCGCCGTGGGAAGCTTTCTTT. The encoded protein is CSDGQGAPWEAFF.

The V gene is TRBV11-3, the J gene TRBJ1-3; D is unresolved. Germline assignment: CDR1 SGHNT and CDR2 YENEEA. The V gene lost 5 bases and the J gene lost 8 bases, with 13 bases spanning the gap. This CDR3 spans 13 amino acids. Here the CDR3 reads CASSRRDGHTIYF. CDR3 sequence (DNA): TGTGCCAGCAGCCGAAGGGATGGGCACACCATATATTTT.

CDR3 in DNA: TGTGCCAGTACATGGGGGTACTCGAGGGACACTGAAGCTTTCTTT. This translates into CASTWGYSRDTEAFF. The chain recombines TRBV19 with TRBJ1-1; D may be TRBD1 (5 bases). V was pared by 7 bases and J by 3 bases, with 18 bases between. The V gene's germline CDR1 is LNHDA and CDR2 SQIVND (reference sequence). This CDR3 has 15 residues.

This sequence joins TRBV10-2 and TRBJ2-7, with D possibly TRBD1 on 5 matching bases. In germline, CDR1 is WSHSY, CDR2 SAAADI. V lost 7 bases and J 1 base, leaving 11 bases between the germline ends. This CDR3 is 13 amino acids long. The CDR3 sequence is CASTRVPSYEQYV. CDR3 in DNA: TGCGCCAGCACCAGGGTCCCGTCCTACGAGCAGTACGTC.

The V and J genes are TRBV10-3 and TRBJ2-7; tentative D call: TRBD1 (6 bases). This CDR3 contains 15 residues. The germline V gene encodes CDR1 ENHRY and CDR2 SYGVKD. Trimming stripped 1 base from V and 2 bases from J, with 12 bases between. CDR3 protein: CAISELDRGAYEQYF. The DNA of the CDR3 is TGTGCCATCAGTGAGTTGGACAGAGGAGCCTACGAGCAGTACTTC.

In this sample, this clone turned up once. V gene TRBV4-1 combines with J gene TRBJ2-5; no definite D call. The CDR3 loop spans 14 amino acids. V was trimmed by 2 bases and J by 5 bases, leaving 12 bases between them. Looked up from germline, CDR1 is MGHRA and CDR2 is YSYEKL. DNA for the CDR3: TGCGCCAGCAGCCAAATGACCTCATTGGAGACCCAGTACTTC. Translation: CASSQMTSLETQYF.

The CDR3 sequence is CASSLFQGLTDTQYF. Here the CDR3 DNA reads TGTGCCAGCAGCTTATTTCAGGGACTCACAGATACGCAGTATTTT. The chain carries TRBV13 and TRBJ2-3; a weak D match, TRBD2 (6 bases). The CDR3 loop spans 15 amino acids. Germline assignment: CDR1 PRHDT and CDR2 FYEKMQ (reference sequence). V lost 2 bases to trimming and J lost 2 bases, with 11 bases between them.

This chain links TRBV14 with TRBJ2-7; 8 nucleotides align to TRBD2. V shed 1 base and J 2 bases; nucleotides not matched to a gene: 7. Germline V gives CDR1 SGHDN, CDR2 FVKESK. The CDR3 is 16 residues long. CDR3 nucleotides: TGTGCCAGCAGCCAAGTAAAACTAGCGGACCCCTACGAGCAGTACTTC. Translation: CASSQVKLADPYEQYF.

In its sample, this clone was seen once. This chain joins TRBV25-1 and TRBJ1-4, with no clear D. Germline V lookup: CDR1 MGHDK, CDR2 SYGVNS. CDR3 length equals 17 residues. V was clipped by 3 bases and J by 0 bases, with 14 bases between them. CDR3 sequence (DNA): TGTGCCAGCAGTGAGGGGTCCAGGCTCGCAACTAATGAAAAACTGTTTTTT. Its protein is CASSEGSRLATNEKLFF.

In DNA, the CDR3 is TGTGCCAGTAGCGAGCCCGGGATGAACACTGAAGCTTTCTTT. It specifies CASSEPGMNTEAFF. V and J are TRBV19 and TRBJ1-1; D is ambiguous. Trimming stripped 6 bases from V and 0 bases from J, with 11 bases between. Germline V gene sequence: CDR1 LNHDA, CDR2 SQIVND (reference sequence). The CDR3 length is 14 residues. The variable domain in full, completed from reference TRBV19 and TRBJ1-1, reads DGGITQSPKYLFRKEGQNVTLSCEQNLNHDAMYWYRQDPGQGLRLIYYSQIVNDFQKGDIAEGYSVSREKKESFPLTVTSAQKNPTAFYLCASSEPGMNTEAFFGQGTRLTVV.

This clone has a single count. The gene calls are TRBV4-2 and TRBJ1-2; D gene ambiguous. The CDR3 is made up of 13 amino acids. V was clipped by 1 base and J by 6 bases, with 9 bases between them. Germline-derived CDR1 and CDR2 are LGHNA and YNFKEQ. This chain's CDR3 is CASSQAFEDGYTF. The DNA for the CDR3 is TGTGCCAGCAGCCAAGCCTTTGAAGATGGCTACACCTTC.

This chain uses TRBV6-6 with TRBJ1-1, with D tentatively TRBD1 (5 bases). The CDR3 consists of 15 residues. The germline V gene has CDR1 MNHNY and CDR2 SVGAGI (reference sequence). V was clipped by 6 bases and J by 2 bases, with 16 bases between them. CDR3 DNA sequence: TGTGCCAGCAGGTACCCACGGGGGACCAACACTGAAGCTTTCTTT. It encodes CASRYPRGTNTEAFF.

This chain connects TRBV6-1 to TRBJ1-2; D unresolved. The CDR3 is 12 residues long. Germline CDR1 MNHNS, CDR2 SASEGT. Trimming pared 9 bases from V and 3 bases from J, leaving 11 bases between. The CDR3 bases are TGTGCCAGTTTGCGGGAAGACTATGGCTACACCTTC. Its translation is CASLREDYGYTF.